Listed here are 23 T cell receptor beta chains from one sample, sequenced in a study of blood T cell repertoires in COVID-19. The assay was immunoSEQ multiplex PCR, and TCRdb's table has in-frame clones only and misses some. The sample lists a few hundred thousand clones; approximately 80% were seen once. Sequencing was done on a sample of peripheral blood. The receptors derive from a woman of 80 years or more with active or convalescent COVID-19.

J is TRBJ2-1 and V is TRBV18, with 7 bases fitting TRBD2. From germline, CDR1 is KGHSH and CDR2 LQKENI. This CDR3 is built from 17 residues. V was clipped by 4 bases and J by 0 bases; unmatched bases: 9. This CDR3 is CASSHQPRGSSYNEQFF. The DNA of the CDR3 is TGTGCCAGCTCACACCAGCCGCGGGGGAGCTCCTACAATGAGCAGTTCTTC.

This chain joins TRBV7-2 and TRBJ2-7; the D is unclear. Germline CDR1 reads SGHTA; CDR2 reads FQGNSA. V lost 3 bases and J 5 bases, leaving 14 bases between the germline ends. The length of the CDR3 is 14 residues. CDR3 coding DNA: TGTGCCAGCAGCTTGGCTACCAGGTGGCACGAGCAGTACTTC. This sequence encodes CASSLATRWHEQYF.

This rearrangement joins TRBV9 to TRBJ2-3; unclear D gene. This CDR3 has 14 amino acids. Germline CDR1 is SGDLS and CDR2 is YYNGEE. The V and J ends lost 4 bases and 0 bases respectively, with 9 bases between them. CDR3 DNA sequence: TGTGCCAGCAGCCCCCCCTCTAGCACAGATACGCAGTATTTT. Translation: CASSPPSSTDTQYF.

The chain carries TRBV28 and TRBJ2-3, with TRBD1 as a possible D gene (5 bases). Germline assignment: CDR1 MDHEN and CDR2 SYDVKM. CDR3 length: 13 amino acids. Trimming took off 3 bases at V and 4 bases at J, with 8 bases between the two ends. The CDR3 sequence is CASSFKGPDTQYF. CDR3 coding DNA: TGTGCCAGCAGTTTCAAGGGGCCAGATACGCAGTATTTT.

This chain uses TRBV18 with TRBJ1-1; D may be TRBD1 (5 bases). Germline CDR1 reads KGHSH; CDR2 reads LQKENI. The CDR3 runs to 14 residues. V was clipped by 3 bases and J by 5 bases, with 13 bases between them. The CDR3 sequence: CASSPEAGGTEAFF. DNA for the CDR3: TGTGCCAGCTCACCTGAGGCCGGGGGTACTGAAGCTTTCTTT.

CDR3: CASSPRTYGYTF. The CDR3 DNA reads TGTGCCAGCAGTCCACGGACTTATGGCTACACCTTC. The chain joins TRBV6-5 to TRBJ1-2; no clear D. CDR1 is MNHEY, CDR2 SVGAGI, per germline. V lost 5 bases and J 5 bases, leaving 9 bases between the germline ends. The CDR3 loop spans 12 amino acids.

The chain combines TRBV2 with TRBJ2-1; TRBD2 agrees at 9 bases. The CDR3 is made up of 18 amino acids. The ends lost 5 bases at V and 0 bases at J; junction bases unmatched: 11. Germline loops: CDR1 SNHLY, CDR2 FYNNEI. CDR3 region: CASSTRLAADTSYNEQFF. In DNA form, the CDR3 reads TGTGCCAGCAGTACCAGACTAGCGGCCGATACCTCCTACAATGAGCAGTTCTTC.

V is TRBV5-1 and J is TRBJ2-4; 8 bases line up with TRBD1. CDR3 size: 15 residues. The V and J ends lost 6 bases and 7 bases, in that order; junction bases with no gene match: 12. The V gene's germline CDR1 is SGHRS and CDR2 YFSETQ. The CDR3 DNA follows: TGCGCCAGCACCTTCGATGGGACAGGTAATAACATTCAGTACTTC. Protein sequence: CASTFDGTGNNIQYF.

The rearrangement joins TRBV7-3 to TRBJ1-1; D is undetermined. Trimming pared 4 bases from V and 3 bases from J, leaving 9 bases between. The CDR3 contains 13 residues. CDR1 and CDR2 (germline): SGHTA, FQGTGA. The CDR3 region is CASSYLRYTEAFF. The CDR3 region has the DNA TGTGCCAGCAGCTACCTGCGGTACACTGAAGCTTTCTTT.

In its sample, this clone was seen once. The chain employs TRBV6-2 or TRBV6-3 and TRBJ1-2; 10 bases fit TRBD1. This CDR3 region has 15 residues. Per germline, CDR1 MNHEY and CDR2 SVGEGT. Trimming at V came to 5 bases and at J to 8 bases, leaving 11 bases not matched to a gene. The CDR3 reads CASSTGTGATGGYTF. The CDR3 region has the DNA TGTGCCAGCAGTACGGGGACAGGGGCAACGGGCGGCTACACCTTC.

V usage is TRBV12-3 or TRBV12-4 and J usage is TRBJ1-1; D is unclear. This CDR3 region has 13 residues. Between the trimmed V and J ends, which lost 2 bases and 0 bases, there was a span of 4 bases. The CDR3 region is CASSLRVNTEAFF. CDR3 coding DNA: TGTGCCAGCAGTTTACGGGTGAACACTGAAGCTTTCTTT.

V is TRBV5-1 and J is TRBJ1-3; D is ambiguous. Trimming took 5 bases from V and 0 from J, leaving 15 bases between them. The CDR3 covers 16 residues. CDR1 and CDR2 (germline): SGHRS, YFSETQ. The CDR3, as DNA: TGCGCCAGCAGTTTCGACCTAGTCCACTCTGGAAACACCATATATTTT. It codes for CASSFDLVHSGNTIYF.

This clone was seen only once. The rearrangement links TRBV18 to TRBJ2-7; D possibly corresponds to TRBD1 (6 bases). This CDR3 contains 15 residues. Trimming pared 5 bases from V and 1 base from J, leaving 15 bases between. Per germline, CDR1 KGHSH and CDR2 LQKENI. The CDR3 here is CASSRDTAVSYEQYF. As DNA, the CDR3 is TGTGCCAGCTCAAGGGACACAGCTGTTTCCTACGAGCAGTACTTC.

The chain is built from TRBV7-8 and TRBJ2-7; 7 bases align to TRBD1. V trimming: 5 bases; J trimming: 1 base; junction bases outside the gene matches: 8. This CDR3 has 15 amino acids. The V gene's germline CDR1 is SGHVS and CDR2 FQNEAQ. This chain's CDR3 is CASSLMGQISYEQYF. The CDR3 bases are TGTGCCAGCAGCCTGATGGGACAGATATCCTACGAGCAGTACTTC.

CDR3 DNA: TGCGCCAGCAGCCAAGGGAGAGAGACCCAGTACTTC. The encoded protein is CASSQGRETQYF. The genes are TRBV4-1 and TRBJ2-5; D is uncertain. The germline CDR1 and CDR2 sequences are MGHRA and YSYEKL. CDR3 length: 12 amino acids. Trimming left V 1 base short and J 4 bases short, with 4 bases between.

The CDR3 sequence is CASSPGPPAPNSPLHF. The CDR3 nucleotides are TGTGCCAGTAGTCCCGGTCCTCCAGCGCCTAATTCACCCCTCCACTTT. This sequence joins TRBV19 and TRBJ1-6; D unclear. The CDR3 covers 16 residues. The V gene lost 5 bases and the J gene lost 6 bases, with 17 bases spanning the gap. CDR1 LNHDA and CDR2 SQIVND come from the germline V gene (reference sequence).

This chain connects TRBV7-2 to TRBJ2-1, with 9 bases aligning to TRBD2. Per germline, CDR1 SGHTA and CDR2 FQGNSA. The trim removed 0 bases at V and 12 bases at J, leaving 3 bases unmatched. This CDR3 is 13 amino acids long. The CDR3 is CASSLASGSMQFF. The CDR3 bases are TGTGCCAGCAGCTTAGCTAGCGGGAGTATGCAGTTCTTC.

This chain joins TRBV5-1 and TRBJ1-1; no firm D call. With 1 base removed from V and 3 bases from J, the gap between germline ends came to 7 bases. The CDR3 has 13 amino acids. CDR1 is SGHRS, CDR2 YFSETQ, per germline. The CDR3 DNA sequence: TGCGCCAGCAGCTTGAAGCAGGACACTGAAGCTTTCTTT. This encodes CASSLKQDTEAFF. The variable domain in full, completed from reference TRBV5-1 and TRBJ1-1, reads KAGVTQTPRYLIKTRGQQVTLSCSPISGHRSVSWYQQTPGQGLQFLFEYFSETQRNKGNFPGRFSGRQFSNSRSEMNVSTLELGDSALYLCASSLKQDTEAFFGQGTRLTVV.

The genes are TRBV12-3 or TRBV12-4 and TRBJ2-7; D is unresolved. The V and J ends lost 3 bases and 3 bases respectively, with 9 bases between them. The CDR3 length is 13 residues. CDR3 residues: CASSFGAGYEQYF. CDR3 DNA: TGTGCCAGCAGTTTTGGTGCAGGCTACGAGCAGTACTTC.

The chain is built from TRBV5-6 and TRBJ1-2; TRBD1 matches at 7 bases. CDR1 is SGHDT, CDR2 YYEEEE, per germline. CDR3 length: 16 amino acids. V lost 0 bases, J lost 4 bases, and 9 bases stayed unmatched. The CDR3 spells CASSLARGREFYGYTF. DNA for the CDR3: TGTGCCAGCAGCTTGGCGAGGGGGCGTGAATTCTATGGCTACACCTTC.

This sequence joins TRBV28 and TRBJ1-3, with D perhaps matching TRBD1 (6 bases). The CDR3 sequence is 14 residues long. Germline V CDR1 and CDR2: MDHEN, SYDVKM. The V and J ends lost 3 bases and 4 bases respectively, with 10 bases between them. This chain's CDR3 is CASSFTGKGNTIYF. The CDR3 DNA reads as TGTGCCAGCAGTTTCACAGGGAAGGGAAACACCATATATTTT.

This clone appeared a single time. The rearrangement links TRBV7-3 to TRBJ1-6, with 8 bases identical to TRBD1. Germline-derived CDR1 and CDR2 are SGHTA and FQGTGA. The CDR3 runs to 14 residues. Trimming cost V 4 bases and J 5 bases; bases outside gene matches: 1. For the CDR3, the DNA is TGTGCCAGCAGCTCGACAGGGGATAATTCACCCCTCCACTTT. The encoded protein is CASSSTGDNSPLHF.

The sample holds many counts of this clone. The chain recombines TRBV10-3 with TRBJ1-5; 7 positions match TRBD1. CDR3 size: 14 residues. Germline assignment: CDR1 ENHRY and CDR2 SYGVKD. V shed 4 bases, J shed 3 bases, and the junction held 3 bases outside the gene matches. Written as DNA, the CDR3 is TGTGCCATCAGTGTACAGGGGCCCAATCAGCCCCAGCATTTT. This gives the protein CAISVQGPNQPQHF.